A single sample is the source of the 20 T cell receptor beta chains below, sequenced in a study of cytomegalovirus exposure and HLA in healthy donors. The study ran its PCR with 60 Vbeta and 13 Jbeta primers. The repertoire was sequenced with immunoSEQ multiplex PCR; TCRdb's copy has only in-frame clones and lacks some. The repertoire consists of over 150,000 clones, with less than 80% occurring once and the leading ten covering around 1.9%. The source material was PBMCs. The receptors shown here come from a man aged 25-45 years in good health and CMV-seronegative.

This clone was counted once. The genes are TRBV5-1 and TRBJ2-1; perhaps TRBD1 as D (5 bases). Trimming removed 4 bases from V and 7 bases from J, with 9 bases in between. Germline-derived CDR1 and CDR2 are SGHRS and YFSETQ. The CDR3 sequence is 12 residues long. The CDR3 reads CASSTYRNEQFF. The CDR3 DNA follows: TGCGCCAGCAGCACATACAGGAATGAGCAGTTCTTC.

V usage is TRBV5-1 and J usage is TRBJ1-5; D ambiguous. Germline lookup yields CDR1 SGHRS and CDR2 YFSETQ. V lost 2 bases to trimming and J lost 7 bases, with 10 bases between them. There are 13 residues in the CDR3. CDR3 sequence reads: CASSFEGSQPQHF. In DNA, the CDR3 is TGCGCCAGCAGCTTTGAGGGAAGCCAGCCCCAGCATTTT. The entire variable domain, with the rest obtained from reference TRBV5-1 and TRBJ1-5, is as follows: KAGVTQTPRYLIKTRGQQVTLSCSPISGHRSVSWYQQTPGQGLQFLFEYFSETQRNKGNFPGRFSGRQFSNSRSEMNVSTLELGDSALYLCASSFEGSQPQHFGDGTRLSIL.

The CDR3 spells CASGGQGGNQPQHF. DNA of the CDR3: TGTGCCAGCGGGGGACAGGGCGGCAATCAGCCCCAGCATTTT. This chain uses TRBV2 with TRBJ1-5; 9 nucleotides align to TRBD1. The trim removed 8 bases at V and 2 bases at J, leaving 4 bases unmatched. Germline assignment: CDR1 SNHLY and CDR2 FYNNEI. This CDR3 is built from 14 residues.

The J gene is TRBJ2-7, the V gene TRBV6-5, with 10 bases lining up with TRBD2. Trimming cost V 2 bases and J 2 bases; bases outside gene matches: 3. The CDR3 length is 15 residues. From germline, CDR1 is MNHEY and CDR2 SVGAGI. For the CDR3, the DNA is TGTGCCAGCAGTTACAGAGCGGGGGGGCCCTACGAGCAGTACTTC. It specifies CASSYRAGGPYEQYF.

The CDR3 DNA reads as TGTGCCAGCAGTGGGGGGGCGGGCGGGGAGCTGTTTTTT. Its translation is CASSGGAGGELFF. V is TRBV27 and J is TRBJ2-2; D perhaps matches TRBD2 (7 bases). CDR1 is MNHEY and CDR2 is SMNVEV in the germline V gene (reference sequence). Trimming pared 5 bases from V and 7 bases from J, leaving 11 bases between. CDR3 length: 13 residues.

This clone was seen only a few times. The chain has TRBV19 and TRBJ2-2, with 9 bases identical to TRBD2. Germline V gives CDR1 LNHDA, CDR2 SQIVND (reference sequence). V lost 7 bases and J lost 7; bases outside the gene matches: 22. The CDR3 sequence is 19 residues long. CDR3 nucleotides: TGTGCCAGTAAGGCCCCTTTGGAAGCCGGGACTAGCTTAAGCGGGGAGCTGTTTTTT. Translation: CASKAPLEAGTSLSGELFF.

This rearrangement joins TRBV7-9 to TRBJ1-1; D might be TRBD1 (5 bases). CDR1 and CDR2 from the germline V gene are SEHNR and FQNEAQ (reference sequence). This CDR3 has 13 residues. Deletions cut 5 bases from V and 7 bases from J, with 14 bases between. CDR3 coding DNA: TGTGCCAGCAGCCTCGACAGCGAAGGTGAAGCTTTCTTT. Its translation: CASSLDSEGEAFF.

The CDR3 DNA reads as TGTGCCAGCAGCTTAGCAAGGGGCGACTCTGGAAACACCATATATTTT. Amino acids: CASSLARGDSGNTIYF. This rearrangement joins TRBV7-9 to TRBJ1-3; TRBD1 might be the D (5 bases). The CDR3 length is 16 residues. CDR1 and CDR2 from the germline V gene are SEHNR and FQNEAQ (reference sequence). V lost 0 bases to trimming and J lost 0 bases, with 9 bases between them.

The chain links TRBV15 to TRBJ1-5; D remains ambiguous. Trimming removed 5 bases at V and 7 bases at J, with 9 bases between. CDR1 is LNHNV, CDR2 YYDKDF, per germline (reference sequence). The CDR3 has 12 amino acids. CDR3 protein: CATSADGQPQHF. In DNA form, the CDR3 reads TGTGCCACCAGCGCCGATGGCCAGCCCCAGCATTTT.

This chain connects TRBV4-1 to TRBJ1-1; D is unclear. This CDR3 region has 13 residues. Trimming left V 4 bases short and J 3 bases short, with 9 bases between. Germline CDR1 and CDR2: MGHRA and YSYEKL. CDR3 region: CASSPFGHTEAFF. The CDR3 DNA follows: TGCGCCAGCAGCCCGTTCGGTCACACTGAAGCTTTCTTT.

The chain combines TRBV13 with TRBJ1-1; a possible D gene is TRBD1 (5 bases). The CDR3 is 14 amino acids. The V end was cut by 5 bases, the J end by 3 bases, with 13 bases between. CDR1 PRHDT and CDR2 FYEKMQ come from the germline V gene (reference sequence). The CDR3 nucleotides are TGTGCCAGCAGCCCCGGGGGGGGATACACTGAAGCTTTCTTT. Translation: CASSPGGGYTEAFF.

V usage is TRBV5-4 and J usage is TRBJ1-4, with D tentatively TRBD1 (6 bases). This CDR3 region has 15 residues. Germline V gene data show CDR1 as SGHNT and CDR2 as YYREEE (reference sequence). V was trimmed by 4 bases and J by 8 bases, leaving 18 bases between them. The CDR3 reads CASSVPGGRGEKLFF. CDR3 nucleotides: TGTGCCAGCAGCGTCCCCGGTGGCAGGGGCGAAAAACTGTTTTTT.

This chain connects TRBV28 to TRBJ2-3; TRBD2 agrees at 8 bases. Trimming cost V 4 bases and J 1 base; bases outside gene matches: 4. CDR1 MDHEN and CDR2 SYDVKM come from the germline V gene. This CDR3 contains 15 residues. The CDR3 DNA is TGTGCCAGCAGTTCAATCGGGGGGGGCACAGATACGCAGTATTTT. Its protein product is CASSSIGGGTDTQYF.

This chain connects TRBV28 to TRBJ1-5; 9 nucleotides line up with TRBD1. Germline V lookup: CDR1 MDHEN, CDR2 SYDVKM. The CDR3 consists of 16 residues. With V trimmed by 1 base and J by 5 bases, 6 bases remained unmatched. The CDR3 region is CASSLSRTGVYQPQHF. CDR3 DNA: TGTGCCAGCAGTTTATCAAGGACAGGGGTCTATCAGCCCCAGCATTTT.

This sequence joins TRBV4-1 and TRBJ2-7; D perhaps matches TRBD1 (5 bases). V shed 1 base and J shed 6 bases, with 13 bases lying between them. This CDR3 is 14 amino acids long. CDR1 is MGHRA and CDR2 is YSYEKL in the germline V gene. The CDR3 loop reads CASSQVGRVSEQYF. The CDR3 DNA reads TGCGCCAGCAGCCAAGTCGGCAGGGTTTCCGAGCAGTACTTC.

This clone came up once. The chain links TRBV9 to TRBJ1-6, with D perhaps matching TRBD1 (5 bases). The germline CDR1 and CDR2 sequences are SGDLS and YYNGEE. The CDR3 contains 15 residues. V dropped 5 bases and J dropped 2 bases, with 11 bases sitting between them. The CDR3 spells CASSPSGAYNSPLHF. The CDR3 nucleotides read TGTGCCAGCAGTCCTTCGGGGGCCTATAATTCACCCCTCCACTTT.

The J gene is TRBJ2-3, the V gene TRBV7-6, with TRBD1 identical over 7 bases. From germline, CDR1 is SGHVS and CDR2 FNYEAQ. The CDR3 contains 18 residues. V dropped 4 bases and J dropped 0; count of bases not matched to a gene: 13. The CDR3 coding sequence is TGTGCCAGCAGCTCCCCACAGACAGGGCCCATTAGCACAGATACGCAGTATTTT. Protein product: CASSSPQTGPISTDTQYF.

J is TRBJ2-6 and V is TRBV19; a possible D gene is TRBD2 (6 bases). V gave up 5 bases and J gave up 0 bases, with 11 bases separating them. This CDR3 has 16 residues. CDR1 and CDR2 (germline): LNHDA, SQIVND (reference sequence). CDR3 protein: CASSPGGISGANVLTF. CDR3 bases: TGTGCCAGTAGTCCCGGAGGGATCTCTGGGGCCAACGTCCTGACTTTC.

J is TRBJ2-5 and V is TRBV7-6, with 9 bases that match TRBD1. The closer fit of TRBJ2-7 to the DNA end suggests the J call may be wrong. The CDR3 has 14 residues. Per germline, CDR1 SGHVS and CDR2 FNYEAQ. The CDR3 protein is CASSIGQGTYEQYF. The CDR3 bases are TGTGCCAGCAGCATAGGACAGGGGACCTACGAGCAGTACTTC.

The rearrangement uses TRBV27 and TRBJ2-2; TRBD1 is a possible D gene (6 bases). With 5 bases removed from V and 0 bases from J, the gap between germline ends came to 10 bases. Germline CDR1 is MNHEY and CDR2 is SMNVEV (reference sequence). The CDR3 consists of 15 residues. The CDR3 DNA reads TGTGCCAGCAGTAAGTACAGGGCGAACACCGGGGAGCTGTTTTTT. Translation gives CASSKYRANTGELFF.